This T cell receptor beta chain was observed in a study of human T cells and chemical hapten exposure. Study summary: Per-sample TCR yield variability stemmed mainly from small pooled library volume differences.

Specified time point: pre-sensitization, week 0. Treatment defined: therapeutic diphenylcyclopropenone sensitization with weekly scalp DPC. Phlebotomy was performed prior to application of every patch test. The V gene's germline CDR1 is SGHRS and CDR2 YFSETQ. The CDR3 totals 12 residues. The V gene lost 5 bases and the J gene lost 7 bases, with 10 bases spanning the gap. This clonotype has a count of ten or more. Individual cDNA molecules in this library carried unique molecular identifiers. In the original processing: Counts of TCRs in each sample centred on a median of 95,638 and extended from approximately 25,000 to 650,000. TCRdb called the RACE reads again in MiXCR, with one record for every CDR3 protein. It is TCRdb's table, rather than the study itself, that gives the V and J calls and clone size. This sample has 300,000 to 400,000 distinct CDR3 sequences, with approximately 5% found just once.

The chain links TRBV5-1 to TRBJ2-1; D is unresolved. This clonotype originated in a woman aged 45-59 years with alopecia areata. Some clones in this sample may be carry-over from other donors' samples. The sequenced sample was whole blood, obtained in connection with sensitization to the hapten diphenylcyclopropenone (DPC). The chain's CDR3 is CASSWAANEQFF. CDR3 DNA sequence: TGCGCCAGCAGTTGGGCAGCTAATGAGCAGTTCTTC.